The next 25 T cell receptor beta chains were all read from a single sample in a study of radiotherapy plus CTLA-4 blockade in lung cancer. Here immunoSEQ multiplex PCR was the method, and the copy in TCRdb shows in-frame clones only, minus some. The table records 51,000 or so clones, 65% to 85% of them present only once. The starting material was peripheral blood, obtained from a patient treated with radiotherapy plus ipilimumab. Every receptor here comes from a human donor with non-small cell lung cancer who had stable disease on radiotherapy plus ipilimumab.

The chain recombines TRBV5-1 with TRBJ1-4, with TRBD1 identical over 7 bases. This CDR3 has 14 residues. V lost 4 bases and J lost 0; bases outside the gene matches: 0. CDR1 SGHRS and CDR2 YFSETQ come from the germline V gene. CDR3: CASSGTATNEKLFF. As DNA, the CDR3 is TGCGCCAGCAGCGGGACAGCAACTAATGAAAAACTGTTTTTT.

The V and J genes are TRBV4-2 and TRBJ2-5, with D perhaps matching TRBD1 (7 bases). Germline V gives CDR1 LGHNA, CDR2 YNFKEQ. CDR3 length equals 15 residues. Trimming removed 0 bases from V and 6 bases from J, with 14 bases in between. DNA for the CDR3: TGTGCCAGCAGCCAAGATAGAGGGGGCGGGAAGACCCAGTACTTC. Translating it yields CASSQDRGGGKTQYF.

This chain connects TRBV7-2 to TRBJ1-4; 8 bases line up with TRBD1. The CDR3 is 17 residues long. V trimming: 5 bases; J trimming: 5 bases; junction bases outside the gene matches: 13. CDR1 and CDR2 (germline): SGHTA, FQGNSA. The CDR3 bases are TGTGCCAGCAGCGTAAGGGGGCAGGGGGCACCCAATGAAAAACTGTTTTTT. This encodes CASSVRGQGAPNEKLFF.

The chain is built from TRBV7-8 and TRBJ2-3, with 14 nucleotides matching TRBD2. This CDR3 has 16 amino acids. The J segment lost 9 bases and the V segment lost 5 bases, leaving 10 bases of the junction unmatched. CDR1 and CDR2 from the germline V gene are SGHVS and FQNEAQ. This CDR3 reads CASSPRTSGGQWTQYF. The DNA for the CDR3 is TGTGCCAGCAGCCCTAGGACTAGCGGGGGGCAATGGACGCAGTATTTT.

This chain uses TRBV2 with TRBJ1-1; D gene uncertain. The CDR3 contains 14 residues. Looked up from germline, CDR1 is SNHLY and CDR2 is FYNNEI. The V gene lost 5 bases and the J gene lost 5 bases, with 15 bases spanning the gap. The CDR3 DNA reads TGTGCCAGCAGTAAGACATCGACGGGGACTGAAGCTTTCTTT. Protein sequence: CASSKTSTGTEAFF.

The rearrangement links TRBV18 to TRBJ1-1; D is possibly TRBD1 (6 bases). CDR1 and CDR2 (germline): KGHSH, LQKENI. The CDR3 length is 14 residues. V was clipped by 2 bases and J by 1 base, with 8 bases between them. CDR3 protein: CASSPLGGNTEAFF. DNA of the CDR3: TGTGCCAGCTCACCATTAGGGGGGAACACTGAAGCTTTCTTT.

The chain couples TRBV29-1 to TRBJ2-7; no clear D. CDR1 SQVTM and CDR2 ANQGSEA come from the germline V gene. Trimming pared 3 bases from V and 2 bases from J, leaving 17 bases between. The CDR3 has 15 amino acids. CDR3 DNA sequence: TGCAGCGTTGAGACTGTGCGATTACCCACCTACGAGCAGTACGTC. This translates into CSVETVRLPTYEQYV.

CDR3 nucleotide sequence: TGTGCCAGCAGCCCTACTAATAGCAATCAGCCCCAGCATTTT. Translation gives CASSPTNSNQPQHF. The chain couples TRBV6-5 to TRBJ1-5; D uncertain. Trimming shortened V by 6 bases and J by 0 bases, and 9 bases separated the two germline ends. Per germline, CDR1 MNHEY and CDR2 SVGAGI. The CDR3 has 14 amino acids.

The chain carries TRBV4-1 and TRBJ2-2; TRBD1 is a possible D gene (5 bases). Per the germline V gene, CDR1 is MGHRA and CDR2 is YSYEKL. V dropped 1 base and J dropped 7 bases, with 19 bases sitting between them. The CDR3 spans 17 residues. In DNA, the CDR3 is TGCGCCAGCAGCCAAGGGAGCCGCGACAGTGTCTTCGGGGAGCTGTTTTTT. Protein: CASSQGSRDSVFGELFF.

The rearrangement joins TRBV6-1 to TRBJ2-7; possible D gene TRBD2, 6 bases. This CDR3 region has 13 residues. The germline CDR1 and CDR2 sequences are MNHNS and SASEGT. The ends were cut back, 7 bases at V and 4 bases at J, with 14 bases in the middle. The CDR3 sequence: CASTLTSRYEQYV. The CDR3 DNA sequence: TGTGCCAGCACCTTGACTAGTCGGTACGAGCAGTACGTC.

The V call is TRBV6-5, the J call TRBJ2-1; the match to TRBD2 covers 11 bases. Germline V gives CDR1 MNHEY, CDR2 SVGAGI. The ends lost 6 bases at V and 14 bases at J; junction bases unmatched: 12. This CDR3 is 14 amino acids long. DNA of the CDR3: TGTGCCAGCAGCCGAAGCCCGACTAGCGGGGAAAAGTTCTTC. Protein: CASSRSPTSGEKFF.

The gene calls are TRBV11-2 and TRBJ2-7; 9 nucleotides match TRBD1. The CDR3 is 15 amino acids. With V trimmed by 1 base and J by 4 bases, 5 bases remained unmatched. Germline-derived CDR1 and CDR2 are SGHAT and FQNNGV. The CDR3 bases are TGTGCCAGCAGCTTAGTCCCAGGACAGGGGTACGAGCAGTACGTC. Protein product: CASSLVPGQGYEQYV.

The V call is TRBV27, the J call TRBJ1-3; 9 nucleotides line up with TRBD1. Germline-derived CDR1 and CDR2 are MNHEY and SMNVEV (reference sequence). This CDR3 spans 16 amino acids. After removal of 2 bases from V and 4 bases from J, the junction contained 6 bases not matched to a gene. In DNA form, the CDR3 reads TGTGCCAGCAGTTTACGTACCGGACAGGGGGGAAACACCATATATTTT. It encodes CASSLRTGQGGNTIYF.

This clone was seen only once. J is TRBJ1-2 and V is TRBV6-6; D gene unclear. The germline V gene has CDR1 MNHNY and CDR2 SVGAGI (reference sequence). The CDR3 extends over 16 amino acids. V was clipped by 0 bases and J by 3 bases, with 14 bases between them. The chain's CDR3 is CASSYSMAEPHYGYTF. In DNA, the CDR3 is TGTGCCAGCAGTTACTCGATGGCGGAACCCCACTATGGCTACACCTTC.

V and J are TRBV7-6 and TRBJ1-1, with D possibly TRBD1 on 6 matching bases. CDR1 and CDR2 (germline): SGHVS, FNYEAQ. CDR3 length: 18 residues. The V end was cut by 3 bases, the J end by 2 bases, with 22 bases between. CDR3 region: CASSLSQGTRAFNTEAFF. CDR3 bases: TGTGCCAGCAGCTTGAGCCAAGGGACAAGGGCCTTTAACACTGAAGCTTTCTTT.

The chain carries TRBV5-6 and TRBJ2-7; TRBD1 matches 9 bases. Germline CDR1 SGHDT, CDR2 YYEEEE. The CDR3 has 15 amino acids. The trim removed 6 bases at V and 3 bases at J, leaving 10 bases unmatched. CDR3 DNA sequence: TGTGCCAGCATCCTATGGGGACAGGGTTTCTACGAGCAGTACTTC. This encodes CASILWGQGFYEQYF.

Only a few counts were recorded for this clone. The gene calls are TRBV19 and TRBJ1-2; D gene unclear. This CDR3 contains 12 residues. Trimming left V 9 bases short and J 4 bases short, with 12 bases between. From germline, CDR1 is LNHDA and CDR2 SQIVND (reference sequence). The chain's CDR3 is CASTTKGYGYTF. CDR3 nucleotides: TGTGCCAGCACGACAAAGGGCTATGGCTACACCTTC.

This clone was observed a few times. The chain couples TRBV5-4 to TRBJ2-7; 9 bases line up with TRBD1. Germline CDR1 reads SGHNT; CDR2 reads YYREEE (reference sequence). The ends lost 3 bases at V and 2 bases at J; junction bases unmatched: 3. The CDR3 runs to 14 residues. Here the CDR3 reads CASSSRTGAYEQYF. CDR3 DNA: TGTGCCAGCAGCTCCCGGACAGGGGCCTACGAGCAGTACTTC.

The gene calls are TRBV7-2 and TRBJ1-2; a weak D match, TRBD1 (6 bases). This CDR3 contains 13 residues. With 8 bases removed from V and 2 bases from J, the gap between germline ends came to 12 bases. Germline V gene lookup returns CDR1 SGHTA and CDR2 FQGNSA. CDR3 residues: CASGKQGNYGYTF. In DNA, the CDR3 is TGTGCCAGCGGTAAACAGGGAAACTATGGCTACACCTTC.

This sequence joins TRBV7-2 and TRBJ2-5, with 10 bases matching TRBD2. Germline V CDR1 and CDR2: SGHTA, FQGNSA. The CDR3 is 15 residues long. After removal of 5 bases from V and 1 base from J, the junction contained 4 bases not matched to a gene. The CDR3 is CASSPRTSGQETQYF. The CDR3 DNA follows: TGTGCCAGCAGCCCCCGGACTAGCGGCCAAGAGACCCAGTACTTC.

The chain recombines TRBV19 with TRBJ1-5; TRBD1 agrees at 11 bases. CDR3 length: 15 amino acids. Germline CDR1 and CDR2: LNHDA and SQIVND (reference sequence). V was clipped by 5 bases and J by 7 bases; unmatched bases: 7. The DNA for the CDR3 is TGTGCCAGTAGTCCCGGACAGGGGGCTGTCCAGCCCCAGCATTTT. It encodes CASSPGQGAVQPQHF. The full variable domain, rest sourced from reference TRBV19 and TRBJ1-5, is DGGITQSPKYLFRKEGQNVTLSCEQNLNHDAMYWYRQDPGQGLRLIYYSQIVNDFQKGDIAEGYSVSREKKESFPLTVTSAQKNPTAFYLCASSPGQGAVQPQHFGDGTRLSIL.

This chain connects TRBV27 to TRBJ2-1, with a tentative D call TRBD1 (5 bases). Germline V gene data show CDR1 as MNHEY and CDR2 as SMNVEV (reference sequence). The CDR3 extends over 13 amino acids. V shed 8 bases and J shed 9 bases, with 17 bases lying between them. The chain's CDR3 is CASASFKGREQFF. The CDR3 coding sequence is TGTGCCAGCGCCAGTTTTAAGGGGCGTGAGCAGTTCTTC.

The V and J genes are TRBV4-1 and TRBJ2-3; D call uncertain. Germline V lookup: CDR1 MGHRA, CDR2 YSYEKL. Between the trimmed V and J ends, which lost 1 base and 6 bases, there was a span of 5 bases. The CDR3 totals 12 residues. CDR3 amino acids: CASSQVGDTQYF. In DNA, the CDR3 is TGCGCCAGCAGCCAAGTAGGTGATACGCAGTATTTT.

A word on this clone: A read error may account for a junction end that differs from germline. The V gene is TRBV6-4, the J gene TRBJ1-5; possible D gene TRBD1, 6 bases. This CDR3 has 14 residues. Germline V gives CDR1 MRHNA, CDR2 SNTAGT. CDR3 in amino acids: CASRLGGRKQPQHF. CDR3 DNA: TGTGCCAGCAGATTGGGGGGGCGCAAGCAGCCCCAGCATTTT.

V is TRBV7-2 and J is TRBJ2-5, with unresolved D. The CDR3 loop spans 14 amino acids. The germline V and J ends were trimmed by 5 bases and 2 bases, with 12 bases remaining between them. Germline CDR1 SGHTA, CDR2 FQGNSA. This CDR3 is CASSRTLSQETQYF. CDR3 sequence (DNA): TGTGCCAGCAGCCGCACCTTATCTCAAGAGACCCAGTACTTC. Variable domain in full (rest from reference TRBV7-2 and TRBJ2-5): GAGVSQSPSNKVTEKGKDVELRCDPISGHTALYWYRQSLGQGLEFLIYFQGNSAPDKSGLPSDRFSAERTGGSVSTLTIQRTQQEDSAVYLCASSRTLSQETQYFGPGTRLLVL.